Sequencing of this T cell receptor (beta chain) was carried out in a study of T-cell reconstitution after alpha-beta-depleted transplantation in children. The library targeted TCRbeta and was prepared with unique molecular identifiers. From the PCR reads, TCRdb called clonotypes with MiXCR, one entry per CDR3 protein. The data contain about 500,000 distinct CDR3 sequences, approximately 29% of them singletons. The material was PBMCs from the stem cell graft donor, obtained from the stem cell graft. This TCR was sampled from a human donor who donated a stem cell graft to a child with aplastic anemia.

The CDR3 DNA is TGTGCCAGCTCATTCCCAGGGGACGACGAGCAGTACGTC. Its translation is CASSFPGDDEQYV. The chain is built from TRBV18 and TRBJ2-7; the D gene is possibly TRBD1 (6 bases). This CDR3 region has 13 residues. Per the germline V gene, CDR1 is KGHSH and CDR2 is LQKENI. V shed 5 bases and J shed 5 bases, with 13 bases lying between them.